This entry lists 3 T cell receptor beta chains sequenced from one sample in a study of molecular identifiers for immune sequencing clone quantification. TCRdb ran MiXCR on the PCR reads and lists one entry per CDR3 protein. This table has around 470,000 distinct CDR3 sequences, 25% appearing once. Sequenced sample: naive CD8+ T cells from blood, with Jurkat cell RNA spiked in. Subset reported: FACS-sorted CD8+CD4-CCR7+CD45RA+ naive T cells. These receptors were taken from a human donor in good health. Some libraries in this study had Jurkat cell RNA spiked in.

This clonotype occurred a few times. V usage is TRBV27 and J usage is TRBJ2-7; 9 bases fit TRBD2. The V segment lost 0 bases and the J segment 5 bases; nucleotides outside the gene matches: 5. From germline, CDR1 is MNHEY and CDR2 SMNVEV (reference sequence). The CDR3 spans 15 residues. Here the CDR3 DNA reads TGTGCCAGCAGTTTATCGCCTAGCGGGGCCCACGAGCAGTACTTC. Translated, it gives CASSLSPSGAHEQYF.

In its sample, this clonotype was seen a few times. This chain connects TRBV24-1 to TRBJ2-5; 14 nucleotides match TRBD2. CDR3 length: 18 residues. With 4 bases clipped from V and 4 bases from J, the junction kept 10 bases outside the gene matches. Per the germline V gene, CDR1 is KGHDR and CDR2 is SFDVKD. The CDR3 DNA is TGTGCCACCAGTGACGCCGGGACTAGCGGGAGTATAGGAGAGACCCAGTACTTC. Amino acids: CATSDAGTSGSIGETQYF.

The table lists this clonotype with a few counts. DNA of the CDR3: TGCAGTGCTCTGGGTCGGGTTGAAAAACTGTTTTTT. It specifies CSALGRVEKLFF. The chain combines TRBV20-1 with TRBJ1-4; D not certain. The germline V gene encodes CDR1 DFQATT and CDR2 SNEGSKA (reference sequence). The CDR3 is 12 residues long. The germline V and J ends were trimmed by 5 bases and 7 bases, with 11 bases remaining between them.